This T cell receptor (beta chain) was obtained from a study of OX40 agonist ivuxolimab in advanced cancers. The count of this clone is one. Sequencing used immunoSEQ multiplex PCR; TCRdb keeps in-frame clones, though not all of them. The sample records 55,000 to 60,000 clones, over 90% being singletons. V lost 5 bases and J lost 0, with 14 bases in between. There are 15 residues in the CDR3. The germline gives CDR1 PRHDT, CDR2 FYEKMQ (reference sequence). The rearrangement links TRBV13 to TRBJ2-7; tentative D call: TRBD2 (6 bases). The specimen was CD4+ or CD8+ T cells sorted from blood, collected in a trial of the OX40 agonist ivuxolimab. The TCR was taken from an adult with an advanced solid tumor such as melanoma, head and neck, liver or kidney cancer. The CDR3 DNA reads TGTGCCAGCAGCGGAACGGGACTGAGCTCCTACGAGCAGTACTTC. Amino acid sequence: CASSGTGLSSYEQYF.